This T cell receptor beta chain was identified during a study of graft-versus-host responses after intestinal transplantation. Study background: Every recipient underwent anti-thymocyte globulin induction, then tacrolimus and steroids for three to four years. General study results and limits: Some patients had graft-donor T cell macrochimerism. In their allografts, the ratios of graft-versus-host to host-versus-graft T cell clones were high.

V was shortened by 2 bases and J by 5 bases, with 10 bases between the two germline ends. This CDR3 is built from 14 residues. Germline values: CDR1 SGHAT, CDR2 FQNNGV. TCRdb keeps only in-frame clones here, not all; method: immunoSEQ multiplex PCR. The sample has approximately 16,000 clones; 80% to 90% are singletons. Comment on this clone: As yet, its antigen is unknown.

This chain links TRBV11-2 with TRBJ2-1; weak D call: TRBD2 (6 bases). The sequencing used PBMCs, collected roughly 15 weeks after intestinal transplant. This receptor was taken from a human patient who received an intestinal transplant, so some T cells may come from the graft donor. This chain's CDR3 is CASSLLLANNEQFF. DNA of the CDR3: TGTGCCAGCAGCTTATTGCTAGCGAACAATGAGCAGTTCTTC.